The rows below give T cell receptor beta chains drawn from one sample of a study of T cells after yellow fever vaccination. MiXCR was run by TCRdb on the 5' RACE reads, yielding one entry per CDR3 protein. Of about 260,000 distinct CDR3 sequences listed, 10% to 15% are singletons. Sequencing was performed on CD4+ T cells sorted from PBMCs, taken 45 days after the yellow fever booster vaccination. The receptor set was obtained from a man aged 30-40 years who received the YFV17D yellow fever vaccine. The CDR3 runs from the conserved cysteine through the conserved F or W. A D gene is named only where the DNA matches it firmly. The size field is filled for only some rows; it gives once, few, many or a size class.

few,.,TRBV7-2,TRBJ2-1,CASSLAEVGKRRNEQFF,TGTGCCAGCAGCTTAGCCGAGGTTGGCAAGCGTCGGAATGAGCAGTTCTTC
few,.,TRBV6-5,TRBJ2-1,CASKGYSPYNEQFF,TGTGCCAGCAAGGGGTACTCCCCCTACAATGAGCAGTTCTTC
.,.,TRBV11-3,TRBJ2-2,CASSFDSRQNTGELFF,TGTGCCAGCAGCTTCGACAGTAGGCAAAACACCGGGGAGCTGTTTTTT
.,.,TRBV20-1,TRBJ1-4,CSALVGSHEKLFF,TGCAGTGCCCTCGTGGGAAGTCACGAAAAACTGTTTTTT
few,.,TRBV7-3,TRBJ2-3,CASSLRQGTIDTQYF,TGTGCCAGCAGCTTAAGGCAGGGGACGATAGATACGCAGTATTTT
.,.,TRBV10-3,TRBJ2-2,CAIRPGRGWTGELFF,TGTGCCATCAGGCCGGGACGGGGATGGACCGGGGAGCTGTTTTTT
.,TRBD2,TRBV18,TRBJ2-3,CASSLRREGLIIDTQYF,TGTGCCAGCTCACTCCGTCGGGAGGGCCTAATTATAGATACGCAGTATTTT
few,.,TRBV7-2,TRBJ1-3,CASSLGGSGGNTIYF,TGTGCCAGCAGCTTAGGCGGGAGTGGGGGAAACACCATATATTTT
.,TRBD2,TRBV6-1,TRBJ2-5,CVSANDGLASWETQYF,TGTGTCAGCGCCAACGACGGACTAGCGTCTTGGGAGACCCAGTACTTC
.,.,TRBV7-2,TRBJ2-1,CASSLRPSYNEQFF,TGTGCCAGCAGCTTGAGGCCCTCCTACAATGAGCAGTTCTTC
many,.,TRBV9,TRBJ2-1,CASSARGDPRGNNEQFF,TGTGCCAGCAGCGCAAGAGGGGATCCTAGAGGAAACAATGAGCAGTTCTTC
few,.,TRBV20-1,TRBJ2-3,CSARVSGTDTQYF,TGCAGTGCTAGGGTGAGCGGCACAGATACGCAGTATTTT
.,TRBD1,TRBV19,TRBJ2-3,CASSIPYYRGRFITDTQYF,TGTGCCAGTAGTATTCCTTATTACAGGGGACGGTTCATCACAGATACGCAGTATTTT
once,.,TRBV20-1,TRBJ1-5,CSARDHADQPQHF,TGCAGTGCTAGAGATCACGCCGATCAGCCCCAGCATTTT
many,.,TRBV5-1,TRBJ2-5,CASSLGSGLKETQYF,TGCGCCAGCAGCTTGGGAAGCGGTTTAAAAGAGACCCAGTACTTC
.,.,TRBV7-2,TRBJ2-1,CASRGGRSPTYNEQFF,TGTGCCAGCAGGGGCGGCCGGAGTCCCACCTACAATGAGCAGTTCTTC
.,.,TRBV20-1,TRBJ2-2,CSARRSTASGTTGELFF,TGCAGTGCTAGACGTTCGACGGCGTCAGGGACCACCGGGGAGCTGTTTTTT
many,TRBD2,TRBV5-4,TRBJ2-3,CASSKGLGTDTQYF,TGTGCCAGCAGCAAAGGACTAGGCACAGATACGCAGTATTTT
few,.,TRBV10-3,TRBJ2-2,CAISGGSNTGELFF,TGTGCCATCAGTGGGGGCTCGAACACCGGGGAGCTGTTTTTT
.,.,TRBV18,TRBJ1-4,CASSATGSEKLFF,TGTGCCAGCTCAGCTACCGGGAGCGAAAAACTGTTTTTT
few,.,TRBV28,TRBJ1-5,CASSPSGVSSQPQHF,TGTGCCAGCAGTCCGTCAGGGGTCAGTAGTCAGCCCCAGCATTTT
.,.,TRBV5-1,TRBJ2-5,CASSLTGMVQETQYF,TGCGCCAGCAGCTTGACGGGAATGGTCCAAGAGACCCAGTACTTC
few,TRBD1,TRBV7-2,TRBJ2-5,CASSTGQVRWTQYF,TGTGCCAGCAGCACCGGACAGGTCCGTTGGACCCAGTACTTC
.,TRBD2,TRBV6-2/TRBV6-3,TRBJ2-5,CASSYRTSGREYSETQYF,TGTGCCAGCAGTTACCGGACTAGCGGGAGGGAGTATTCAGAGACCCAGTACTTC
.,.,TRBV30,TRBJ1-1,CAWGGRTLGYTEAFF,TGTGCCTGGGGGGGCCGGACGTTGGGGTACACTGAAGCTTTCTTT
.,.,TRBV4-2,TRBJ1-4,CASSQDGGGKNEKLFF,TGTGCCAGCAGCCAAGATGGCGGGGGCAAGAATGAAAAACTGTTTTTT
.,TRBD1,TRBV25-1,TRBJ2-5,CASSEYRGTGGQTQYF,TGTGCCAGCAGTGAATACAGGGGGACAGGGGGCCAGACCCAGTACTTC
few,.,TRBV7-9,TRBJ2-3,CASSSQLSTQYF,TGTGCCAGCAGCTCGCAGTTAAGTACGCAGTATTTT
few,.,TRBV28,TRBJ2-3,CASSRSGRIGDTQYF,TGTGCCAGCAGTCGGAGCGGACGGATTGGAGATACGCAGTATTTT